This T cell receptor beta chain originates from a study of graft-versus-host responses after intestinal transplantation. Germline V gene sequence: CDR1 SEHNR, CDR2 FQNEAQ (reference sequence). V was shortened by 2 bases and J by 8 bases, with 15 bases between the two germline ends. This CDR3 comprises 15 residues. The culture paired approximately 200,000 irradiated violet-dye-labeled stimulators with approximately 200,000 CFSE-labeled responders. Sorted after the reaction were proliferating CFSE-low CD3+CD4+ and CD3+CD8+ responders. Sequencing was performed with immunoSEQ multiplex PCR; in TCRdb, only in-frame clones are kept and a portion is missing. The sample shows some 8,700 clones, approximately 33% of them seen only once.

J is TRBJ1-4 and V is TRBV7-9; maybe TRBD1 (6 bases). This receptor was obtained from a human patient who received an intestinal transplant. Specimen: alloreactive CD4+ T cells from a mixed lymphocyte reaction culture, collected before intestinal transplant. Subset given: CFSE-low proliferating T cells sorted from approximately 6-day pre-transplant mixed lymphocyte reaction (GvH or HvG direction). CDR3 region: CASSLRTVGGEKLFF. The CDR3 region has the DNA TGTGCCAGCAGCTTACGGACAGTGGGGGGGGAAAAACTGTTTTTT. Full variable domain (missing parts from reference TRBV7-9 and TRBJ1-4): DTGVSQNPRHKITKRGQNVTFRCDPISEHNRLYWYRQTLGQGPEFLTYFQNEAQLEKSRLLSDRFSAERPKGSFSTLEIQRTEQGDSAMYLCASSLRTVGGEKLFFGSGTQLSVL.